This paragraph covers one T cell receptor (beta chain) sequence. The antigen is undetermined. The method was immunoSEQ multiplex PCR; TCRdb's version includes in-frame clones alone and lacks a portion of them. The data hold approximately 110,000 clones, with around 80% observed a single time. Time point: baseline pretreatment blood. The treatment here: 15 Gy SBRT to primary tumor, nephrectomy 4 weeks later. The tumor was a clear cell renal cell carcinoma. Germline lookup yields CDR1 MNHEY and CDR2 SVGAGI. V lost 5 bases and J lost 11; bases outside the gene matches: 17. This CDR3 has 15 residues. This specimen comes from a study of radiation and T cells in renal cell carcinoma. Study context: Nephrectomy followed 15 Gy stereotactic body radiation by 4 weeks. Study-level results: In blood, top tumor clones expanded by 2 weeks, shrinking by 4.

The V call is TRBV6-5, the J call TRBJ1-1, with 7 bases fitting TRBD1. The sequencing here drew on blood, taken from a patient whose treatment included radiotherapy and nephrectomy. This clonotype was sampled from a woman between 55 and 75 years old with renal cell carcinoma. In DNA, the CDR3 is TGTGCCAGCAGTCTAGATCCTATGACAGGGTCCGTGGCTTTCTTT. Its translation is CASSLDPMTGSVAFF.